This TCR beta chain stems from a study of cytomegalovirus exposure and HLA in healthy donors. Trimming cost V 2 bases and J 12 bases, with 10 bases left between them. Germline V gene data show CDR1 as MNHNS and CDR2 as SASEGT. The CDR3 has 11 amino acids. It was with 60 Vbeta and 13 Jbeta primers that the PCR ran. The repertoire was sequenced with immunoSEQ multiplex PCR; TCRdb's copy has only in-frame clones and lacks some. The table has over 90,000 clones, 73% seen once; the top ten hold under 4.5%. The sequencing input was PBMCs. This sequence joins TRBV6-1 and TRBJ1-2, with TRBD1 as a possible D gene (5 bases). The clonotype comes from a man in his forties in good health and CMV-seronegative. DNA for the CDR3: TGTGCCAGCAGTGAACGAAGGGGTGACACCTTC. Amino acids: CASSERRGDTF.